The 20 T cell receptor beta chains below were found in one sample sequenced in a study of vaccination effects on CD4 cells after COVID-19 (dated by TCRdb to between 2021 and 2024). The library was built by means of the immunoSEQ multiplex PCR assay. The table comes from immuneACCESS by way of TCRdb, which keeps in-frame sequences with V and J called. Part of the clones is missing from these tables; in studies checked, under half for an unresolved V gene and the rest for unknown reasons. This sample holds 52,000 or so clones; 70% were observed only once. The ten largest make up 18% of the sample. These receptors' targets are unknown. In the ViraFEST assay, PBMC were stimulated with viral peptide pools, and antigen-specific CD4+ T cell clonotypes were then identified by expansion using TCR sequencing. After less than 13 days of culture, CD4+ T cells were isolated with the EasySep CD4+ T cell isolation kit. The absence of prior SARS-CoV-2 infection in healthy vaccine recipients was confirmed by negative nucleocapsid antibodies before and after vaccination.

The specimen comprised CD4+ T cells from PBMCs cultured with SARS-CoV-2 spike peptides, sampled before COVID-19 vaccination. In the paper's terms, the cell subset or site label means: SARS-CoV-2 spike overlapping peptide pool stimulation. These receptors were collected from a human donor who received a COVID-19 vaccine.

V gene TRBV7-9 combines with J gene TRBJ2-7, with 11 bases identical to TRBD2. In germline, CDR1 is SEHNR, CDR2 FQNEAQ (reference sequence). This CDR3 spans 15 amino acids. The trim removed 5 bases at V and 1 base at J, leaving 4 bases unmatched. CDR3 bases: TGTGCCAGCAGCCCCGGGACTAGCGGATCCTACGAGCAGTACTTC. This translates into CASSPGTSGSYEQYF.

The chain couples TRBV4-2 to TRBJ2-2; D possibly corresponds to TRBD1 (5 bases). Trimming removed 1 base at V and 7 bases at J, with 10 bases between. Germline loops: CDR1 LGHNA, CDR2 YNFKEQ. CDR3 length equals 14 residues. The CDR3 is CASSQGQGNGELFF. As DNA, the CDR3 is TGTGCCAGCAGCCAAGGCCAGGGTAACGGGGAGCTGTTTTTT.

In this sample, this clone turned up a few times. The DNA for the CDR3 is TGTGCCAGCGGGCCTGAAGGCTACGAGCAGTACTTC. Translating it yields CASGPEGYEQYF. The V and J genes are TRBV9 and TRBJ2-7; no definite D call. The germline V gene has CDR1 SGDLS and CDR2 YYNGEE. Trimming stripped 7 bases from V and 3 bases from J, with 11 bases between. This CDR3 comprises 12 residues.

The rearrangement joins TRBV19 to TRBJ1-4; 8 nucleotides match TRBD1. The germline CDR1 and CDR2 sequences are LNHDA and SQIVND (reference sequence). With 3 bases clipped from V and 0 bases from J, the junction kept 6 bases outside the gene matches. This CDR3 is built from 17 residues. Here the CDR3 reads CASSIDRGSSTNEKLFF. The CDR3 nucleotides read TGTGCCAGTAGTATCGACAGGGGCTCCTCAACTAATGAAAAACTGTTTTTT.

The CDR3, as DNA: TGTGCCAGCAGCGCTGGGCTCCAGGGCAATGAGCAGTTCTTC. It translates to CASSAGLQGNEQFF. This rearrangement joins TRBV9 to TRBJ2-1; D perhaps matches TRBD1 (5 bases). CDR1 is SGDLS and CDR2 is YYNGEE in the germline V gene. Trimming took 3 bases from V and 6 from J, leaving 13 bases between them. CDR3 length equals 14 residues.

This clone turned up a few times. V and J are TRBV6-1 and TRBJ1-6, with a weak D call TRBD1 (5 bases). The germline V gene has CDR1 MNHNS and CDR2 SASEGT. The V end was cut by 1 base, the J end by 14 bases, with 9 bases between. This CDR3 region has 12 residues. This CDR3 reads CASSEGGRALHF. Written as DNA, the CDR3 is TGTGCCAGCAGTGAAGGGGGGAGGGCCCTCCACTTT.

This clone was counted only a few times. The chain couples TRBV7-3 to TRBJ1-5, with 8 bases fitting TRBD1. The V gene end was trimmed by 2 bases and the J gene end by 6 bases; junction bases not matched to a gene: 12. Germline assignment: CDR1 SGHTA and CDR2 FQGTGA. This CDR3 spans 17 amino acids. As DNA, the CDR3 is TGTGCCAGCAGCTTACGAGGACAGGGATGGGTCGGTCAGCCCCAGCATTTT. Its protein product is CASSLRGQGWVGQPQHF.

This chain connects TRBV7-2 to TRBJ2-3, with 9 bases fitting TRBD2. The CDR3 consists of 15 residues. V dropped 3 bases and J dropped 3; count of bases not matched to a gene: 4. Germline CDR1 and CDR2: SGHTA and FQGNSA. The CDR3 DNA is TGTGCCAGCAGCTTTGTCGCGGGAGGGACAGATACGCAGTATTTT. Amino acids: CASSFVAGGTDTQYF.

This clone was found once. The rearrangement joins TRBV6-2 or TRBV6-3 to TRBJ1-2; 10 bases line up with TRBD1. CDR3 size: 13 residues. The V gene's germline CDR1 is MNHEY and CDR2 SVGEGT. The trim removed 6 bases at V and 5 bases at J, leaving 3 bases unmatched. The DNA for the CDR3 is TGTGCCAGCAGCGAGGACAGGGGGTATGGCTACACCTTC. Translated, it gives CASSEDRGYGYTF.

CDR3 in amino acids: CASRTQGSYGYTF. Written as DNA, the CDR3 is TGTGCCAGCAGAACACAGGGGTCCTATGGCTACACCTTC. The chain combines TRBV12-3 or TRBV12-4 with TRBJ1-2; 7 bases fit TRBD1. The ends lost 6 bases at V and 4 bases at J; junction bases unmatched: 5. The CDR3 loop spans 13 amino acids.

This sequence joins TRBV7-9 and TRBJ2-3; tentatively, D is TRBD1 or TRBD2 (7 bases each). The germline CDR1 and CDR2 sequences are SEHNR and FQNEAQ (reference sequence). Trimming stripped 5 bases from V and 9 bases from J, with 21 bases between. The CDR3 has 15 residues. The CDR3 loop reads CASSPQGGGGYTQYF. The CDR3 DNA is TGTGCCAGCAGCCCGCAGGGGGGGGGAGGATACACGCAGTATTTT.

This clone occurred a few times. The chain links TRBV4-3 to TRBJ2-3, with 7 bases aligning to TRBD2. This CDR3 has 15 amino acids. V lost 5 bases, J lost 5 bases, and 10 bases stayed unmatched. The V gene's germline CDR1 is LGHNA and CDR2 YSLEER. This chain's CDR3 is CASSSGVRGEDTQYF. DNA for the CDR3: TGCGCCAGCAGCTCGGGCGTCCGGGGGGAAGATACGCAGTATTTT.

This chain connects TRBV29-1 to TRBJ2-5; the match to TRBD2 covers 7 bases. CDR3 size: 16 residues. Unmatched junction bases numbered 14, after V lost 6 bases and J lost 1 base. Germline CDR1 SQVTM, CDR2 ANQGSEA. The CDR3 bases are TGCAGCGTCCACACCGCGGGGCTAGCGGCCCAAGAGACCCAGTACTTC. Its protein product is CSVHTAGLAAQETQYF.

The V and J genes are TRBV7-9 and TRBJ1-6; no definite D call. The germline CDR1 and CDR2 sequences are SEHNR and FQNEAQ (reference sequence). Trimming took off 4 bases at V and 8 bases at J, with 9 bases between the two ends. This CDR3 is built from 13 residues. CDR3 protein: CASSSDLDSPLHF. The CDR3 DNA reads TGTGCCAGCAGCTCGGACCTGGATTCACCCCTCCACTTT.

This clone was seen repeatedly, ten times or more. This chain uses TRBV2 with TRBJ2-5, with D possibly being TRBD1 or TRBD2 (5 bases each). The CDR3 spans 13 residues. Germline V lookup: CDR1 SNHLY, CDR2 FYNNEI. Trimming stripped 7 bases from V and 1 base from J, with 10 bases between. CDR3 region: CASNRDAQETQYF. In DNA form, the CDR3 reads TGTGCCAGCAATAGGGACGCCCAAGAGACCCAGTACTTC.

The chain carries TRBV30 and TRBJ1-5; weak D call: TRBD1 (5 bases). CDR1 and CDR2 from the germline V gene are GTSNPN and SVGIG (reference sequence). This CDR3 has 15 residues. V dropped 7 bases and J dropped 2 bases, with 18 bases sitting between them. CDR3 nucleotide sequence: TGTGCCTTTAAGACCGGGGCAGCCGGCAATCAGCCCCAGCATTTT. This translates into CAFKTGAAGNQPQHF.

The chain's CDR3 is CASSSVYEQYF. As DNA, the CDR3 is TGTGCCAGCAGCTCGGTCTACGAGCAGTACTTC. This chain uses TRBV7-2 with TRBJ2-7, with D unresolved. CDR3 length: 11 amino acids. From germline, CDR1 is SGHTA and CDR2 FQGNSA. With 4 bases removed from V and 3 bases from J, the gap between germline ends came to 4 bases.

This clone came up a few times. V usage is TRBV4-2 and J usage is TRBJ2-5; the D gene is possibly TRBD2 (5 bases). Germline CDR1 and CDR2: LGHNA and YNFKEQ. The CDR3 is made up of 15 amino acids. V shed 0 bases and J shed 5 bases, with 13 bases lying between them. CDR3 amino acids: CASSQDWAGDETQYF. For the CDR3, the DNA is TGTGCCAGCAGCCAAGATTGGGCGGGTGATGAGACCCAGTACTTC.

The CDR3 nucleotides read TGTGCAAGCGGTAGGCAGCAACCCGAGGCTTTCTTT. Its protein product is CASGRQQPEAFF. This chain joins TRBV6-6 and TRBJ1-1; D unclear. Germline-derived CDR1 and CDR2 are MNHNY and SVGAGI (reference sequence). The length of the CDR3 is 12 residues.

V and J are TRBV6-5 and TRBJ2-7; 7 positions agree with TRBD2. Trimming at V came to 10 bases and at J to 0 bases, leaving 6 bases not matched to a gene. CDR3 length: 13 residues. The germline V gene has CDR1 MNHEY and CDR2 SVGAGI. The CDR3 spells CATRRESSYEQYF. In DNA, the CDR3 is TGTGCCACCCGGCGGGAGAGCTCCTACGAGCAGTACTTC.